The following is a TCR beta chain sequence with its context. Its target is not known. This specimen includes other DNA sequences encoding the same CDR3. This sample was included in a study of beta chain features in type 1 diabetes. Trimming removed 2 bases from V and 7 bases from J, with 9 bases in between. This CDR3 is 13 amino acids long. The germline CDR1 and CDR2 sequences are MNHEY and SVGAGI. Averaging approximately 110 mL, one heparinised blood draw came from each individual donor. Points from the study as a whole: Patients' naive, central memory and Treg TCRB repertoires seemed closer to one another than those of healthy donors. Within each of all four CD4+ subsets, Type 1 diabetes patients had TCRB CDR3s that were moderately but significantly shorter.

Expressed TCRB transcripts were sequenced, since all the RNA that had been isolated was reverse transcribed. The table came from immunoSEQ multiplex PCR; TCRdb's copy has only in-frame clones and leaves some out. There are 150,000 to 200,000 clones in the sample; roughly 9% occur only once, and about 0.65% lies in the top ten. Material: central memory CD4+ T cells from blood. The chain uses TRBV6-5 and TRBJ1-5; D not certain. The sequence came from a woman in her 30s with type 1 diabetes. The CDR3: CASSYTSGQPQHF. The CDR3 nucleotides read TGTGCCAGCAGTTACACATCCGGGCAGCCCCAGCATTTT.